This T cell receptor beta chain stems from a study of T cell responses to AZD1222 COVID-19 vaccine. Regarding the study as a whole: White British donors predominated, females outnumbered males, and clonal diversity was possibly underestimated. No repertoire was sampled before or during the peak T cell response, only after it. Vaccine-associated CD4 TCRs spanned spike, dominant at 160-218 and 743-854.

With regard to this clone: Its antigen is as yet unknown.

Analysis merged second doses at about 4 or about 12 weeks. Here immunoSEQ multiplex PCR was the method, and the copy in TCRdb shows in-frame clones only, minus some. The table has 80,000 or so clones, under 95% seen once. The CDR3 covers 14 residues. Germline V gene lookup returns CDR1 MNHNS and CDR2 SASEGT. V shed 0 bases and J shed 2 bases, with 7 bases lying between them. The genes are TRBV6-1 and TRBJ1-1; no clear D. The source was peripheral blood, collected 28 days after the second AZD1222 dose. The TCR comes from an adult who received the AZD1222 COVID-19 vaccine. This CDR3 is CASSEAVLNTEAFF. As DNA, the CDR3 is TGTGCCAGCAGTGAAGCGGTATTAAACACTGAAGCTTTCTTT.